Following are 13 T cell receptor beta chains from one sample sequenced in a study of T cells in Graves' hyperthyroidism and ophthalmopathy. Amplified regions were TCR beta CDR3 sequences from RNA transcripts. The HTBI primer set was used in a first-round RT-PCR of the TCR CDR3. TCRdb fed the multiplex PCR reads into MiXCR, producing one record per CDR3 protein. The repertoire holds hundreds of thousands of distinct CDR3 sequences, with roughly 40% as singletons. The sample consisted of blood. The receptors shown here come from a man in his late teens or twenties with Graves' hyperthyroidism.

In regard to this clonotype: A much larger clone sits a single nucleotide away, making a read error possible. The chain recombines TRBV2 with TRBJ1-5; 10 bases map to TRBD1. CDR3 length equals 13 residues. CDR1 and CDR2 (germline): SNHLY, FYNNEI. This chain's CDR3 is CASAGTGDQPRHF. The CDR3, as DNA: TGTGCCAGCGCCGGGACAGGGGATCAGCCCCGGCATTTT.

On this clonotype itself: Given a much more abundant clone one base away, this may be a read error. This rearrangement joins TRBV20-1 to TRBJ1-1, with a weak D call TRBD1 (5 bases). CDR3 size: 13 residues. Germline CDR1 DFQATT, CDR2 SNEGSKA (reference sequence). The ends were cut back, 5 bases at V and 5 bases at J, with 15 bases in the middle. As DNA, the CDR3 is TGCAGTGCTTCTGATACGGAGGGGACTGAAGCTTTCTTT. Translated: CSASDTEGTEAFF.

This clonotype was observed many times. This chain uses TRBV29-1 with TRBJ1-4, with a possible D match to TRBD1 (6 bases). This CDR3 contains 12 residues. Trimming removed 5 bases at V and 4 bases at J, with 8 bases between. Germline values: CDR1 SQVTM, CDR2 ANQGSEA. For the CDR3, the DNA is TGCAGCGTTCCGGACAGTAATGAAAAACTGTTTTTT. Protein product: CSVPDSNEKLFF.

The rearrangement links TRBV11-2 to TRBJ2-7; 8 bases agree with TRBD2. Germline values: CDR1 SGHAT, CDR2 FQNNGV. The CDR3 consists of 15 residues. With 3 bases clipped from V and 4 bases from J, the junction kept 8 bases outside the gene matches. The CDR3 DNA follows: TGTGCCAGCAGCTTGGGACTAGTTTCGGATTACGAGCAGTACTTC. It is translated as CASSLGLVSDYEQYF.

For this clonotype: The junction departs from germline at one end; a sequencing error may be responsible. V and J are TRBV12-3 or TRBV12-4 and TRBJ1-2; the match to TRBD1 covers 8 bases. This CDR3 is 15 amino acids long. The CDR3 DNA follows: TGTGCCAGCAGCGCGGGCAGGGGGCGGAACTGTGGCTACACCTTC. Its protein is CASSAGRGRNCGYTF.

This clonotype was detected only a few times. The chain links TRBV6-6 to TRBJ1-2; no reliable D call. The CDR3 consists of 10 residues. Per the germline V gene, CDR1 is MNHNY and CDR2 is SVGAGI (reference sequence). V lost 8 bases to trimming and J lost 8 bases, with 9 bases between them. CDR3 nucleotides: TGTGCCAGCTTGTCAGGAGGCTACACCTTC. Translation gives CASLSGGYTF.

This clonotype was observed once. The rearrangement joins TRBV25-1 to TRBJ1-2, with D hard to call. CDR1 is MGHDK and CDR2 is SYGVNS in the germline V gene. This CDR3 contains 13 residues. CDR3 coding DNA: TGTGCTCTTCTTGAAGACCCGAACTATGGCTACACCTTC. This codes for CALLEDPNYGYTF.

There are many counts of this clonotype. The rearrangement uses TRBV7-2 and TRBJ1-6, with D possibly matching TRBD1 (5 bases). From germline, CDR1 is SGHTA and CDR2 FQGNSA. The CDR3 has 15 amino acids. Trimming shortened V by 1 base and J by 10 bases, and 14 bases separated the two germline ends. CDR3 in DNA: TGTGCCAGCAGCTTAGAACGTGGGGCAAGGTCACCCCTCCACTTT. Protein sequence: CASSLERGARSPLHF.

This rearrangement joins TRBV7-8 to TRBJ1-4, with D tentatively TRBD1 (5 bases). This CDR3 comprises 17 residues. V shed 3 bases and J shed 1 base, with 15 bases lying between them. Per the germline V gene, CDR1 is SGHVS and CDR2 is FQNEAQ. The CDR3 DNA sequence: TGTGCCAGCAGCTTGTTTGGGACCGCAGAAACTAATGAAAAACTGTTTTTT. This sequence encodes CASSLFGTAETNEKLFF.

The V and J genes are TRBV29-1 and TRBJ2-5; a possible D gene is TRBD2 (6 bases). The V gene lost 7 bases and the J gene lost 4 bases, with 16 bases spanning the gap. The CDR3 has 13 residues. From germline, CDR1 is SQVTM and CDR2 ANQGSEA. CDR3 sequence: CSARLVSAETQYF. CDR3 DNA sequence: TGCAGCGCCAGACTAGTCTCCGCAGAGACCCAGTACTTC.

J is TRBJ2-7 and V is TRBV6-5; maybe TRBD1 (6 bases). CDR1 is MNHEY, CDR2 SVGAGI, per germline. The CDR3 spans 13 residues. Trimming left V 6 bases short and J 4 bases short, with 13 bases between. The CDR3 is CASRSGQQYEQYF. The CDR3 region has the DNA TGTGCCAGCAGATCTGGACAGCAATACGAGCAGTACTTC.

The chain has TRBV7-2 and TRBJ2-6, with D unclear. Per germline, CDR1 SGHTA and CDR2 FQGNSA. The CDR3 covers 19 residues. V lost 4 bases and J lost 0, with 19 bases in between. This CDR3 is CASSSPQVSTDSGANVLTF. The CDR3, as DNA: TGTGCCAGCAGCTCCCCCCAGGTCAGCACCGACTCTGGGGCCAACGTCCTGACTTTC.

This clonotype was detected only once. The chain links TRBV7-9 to TRBJ1-1; 9 positions agree with TRBD1. V lost 5 bases and J lost 1; bases outside the gene matches: 5. CDR3 length equals 15 residues. CDR1 is SEHNR and CDR2 is FQNEAQ in the germline V gene (reference sequence). The CDR3 DNA sequence: TGTGCCAGCAGCGGACAGGGGACAGAGAACACTGAAGCTTTCTTT. Translation gives CASSGQGTENTEAFF.